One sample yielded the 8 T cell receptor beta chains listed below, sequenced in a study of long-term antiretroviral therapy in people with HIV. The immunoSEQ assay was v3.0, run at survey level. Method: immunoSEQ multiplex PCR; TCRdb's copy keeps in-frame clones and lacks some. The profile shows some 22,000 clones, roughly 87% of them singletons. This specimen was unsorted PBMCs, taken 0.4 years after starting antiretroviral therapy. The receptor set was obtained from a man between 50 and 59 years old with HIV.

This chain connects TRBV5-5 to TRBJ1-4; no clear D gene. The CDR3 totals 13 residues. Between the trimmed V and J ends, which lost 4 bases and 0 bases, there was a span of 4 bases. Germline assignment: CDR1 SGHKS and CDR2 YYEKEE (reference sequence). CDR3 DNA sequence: TGTGCCAGCAGCAGCGCAACTAATGAAAAACTGTTTTTT. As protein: CASSSATNEKLFF.

CDR3 in amino acids: CASSEAGTGEGYTF. CDR3 bases: TGTGCCAGCAGTGAAGCCGGGACAGGAGAAGGCTACACCTTC. The V and J genes are TRBV2 and TRBJ1-2, with 8 nucleotides matching TRBD1. Germline CDR1 is SNHLY and CDR2 is FYNNEI. The CDR3 runs 14 residues. J lost 8 bases, V lost 0 bases, and 5 bases had no gene match.

The CDR3, as DNA: TGTGCCAGTAGTATGGTTTCCGGGACAGGGCAGGTTCAGCCCCAGCATTTT. Its translation: CASSMVSGTGQVQPQHF. This chain links TRBV19 with TRBJ1-5; 9 bases agree with TRBD1. Per the germline V gene, CDR1 is LNHDA and CDR2 is SQIVND (reference sequence). With V trimmed by 3 bases and J by 6 bases, 12 bases remained unmatched. The CDR3 contains 17 residues.

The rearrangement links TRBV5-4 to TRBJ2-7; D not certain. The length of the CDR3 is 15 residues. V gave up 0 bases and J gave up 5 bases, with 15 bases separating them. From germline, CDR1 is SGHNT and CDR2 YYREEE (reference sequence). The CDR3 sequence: CASSLEVTRTDEQYF. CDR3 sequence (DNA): TGTGCCAGCAGCTTGGAGGTCACACGGACGGACGAGCAGTACTTC.

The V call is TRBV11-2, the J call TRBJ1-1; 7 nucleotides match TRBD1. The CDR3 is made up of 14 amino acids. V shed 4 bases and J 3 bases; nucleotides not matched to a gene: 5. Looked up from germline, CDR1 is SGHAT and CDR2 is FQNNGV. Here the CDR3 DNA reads TGTGCCAGCAGCTCGGGACAGATTGACACTGAAGCTTTCTTT. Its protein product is CASSSGQIDTEAFF.

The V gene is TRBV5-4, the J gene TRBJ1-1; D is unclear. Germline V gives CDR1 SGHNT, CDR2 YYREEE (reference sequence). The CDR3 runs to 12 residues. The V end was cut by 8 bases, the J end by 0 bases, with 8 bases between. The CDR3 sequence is CASPALNTEAFF. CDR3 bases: TGTGCCAGTCCCGCCTTGAACACTGAAGCTTTCTTT.

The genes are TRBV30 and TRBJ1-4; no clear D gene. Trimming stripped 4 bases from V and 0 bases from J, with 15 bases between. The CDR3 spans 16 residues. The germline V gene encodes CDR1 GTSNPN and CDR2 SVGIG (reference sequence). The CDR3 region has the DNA TGTGCCTGGACCCCGGGATCTTTTGCAACTAATGAAAAACTGTTTTTT. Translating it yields CAWTPGSFATNEKLFF.

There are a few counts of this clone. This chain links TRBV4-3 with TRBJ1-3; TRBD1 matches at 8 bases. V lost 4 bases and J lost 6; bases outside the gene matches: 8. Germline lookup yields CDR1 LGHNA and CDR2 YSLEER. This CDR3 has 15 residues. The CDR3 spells CASSPRGQGVNTIYF. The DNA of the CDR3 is TGCGCCAGCAGCCCCCGCGGACAGGGTGTAAACACCATATATTTT.